A selection of T cell receptor beta chains follows, all from one sample in a study of blood T cell repertoires in COVID-19. Generated by immunoSEQ multiplex PCR, the TCRdb table keeps only in-frame clones and is missing some. The data show roughly 330,000 clones, with 70% to 90% seen just once and 5.5% to 6% held by the top ten. The sequenced sample consisted of PBMCs or T cells enriched from blood (not recorded which). The receptors here all came from a woman aged 25 to 45 who had recovered from COVID-19. Both conserved end residues are part of each CDR3. The D gene is left open where the match is weak. The size field is filled for only some rows; it gives once, few, many or a size class.

D: TRBD1
size: NA
V: TRBV5-1
J: TRBJ2-2
DNA: TGCGCCAGCACCAGGGACAGGGCGAACACCGGGGAGCTGTTTTTT
CDR3: CASTRDRANTGELFF

D: NA
size: NA
V: TRBV21-1
J: TRBJ2-7
DNA: TGTGCCAGCAGCAATGATCGGGATTTCGGCGACGAGCAGTACTTC
CDR3: CASSNDRDFGDEQYF

D: NA
size: NA
V: TRBV9
J: TRBJ1-2
DNA: TGTGCCAGCAGCTCACAGGGATCGCACTATGGCTACACCTTC
CDR3: CASSSQGSHYGYTF

D: NA
size: NA
V: TRBV12-5
J: TRBJ1-1
DNA: TGTGCTAGTGGTTTCGCCCCTGAGGTTATGAACACTGAAGCTTTCTTT
CDR3: CASGFAPEVMNTEAFF

D: TRBD1
size: NA
V: TRBV27
J: TRBJ1-1
DNA: TGTGCCAGCAGTCCGACAGGGGGCAAGAACACTGAAGCTTTCTTT
CDR3: CASSPTGGKNTEAFF

D: NA
size: NA
V: TRBV2
J: TRBJ1-4
DNA: TGTGCCAGCAGTGAGGAGAATGAAAAACTGTTTTTT
CDR3: CASSEENEKLFF

D: NA
size: NA
V: TRBV5-1
J: TRBJ2-7
DNA: TGCGCCAGCAGCTTGGGGGGCAGGGATGACCGCTACGAGCAGTACTTC
CDR3: CASSLGGRDDRYEQYF

D: NA
size: NA
V: TRBV7-2
J: TRBJ1-4
DNA: TGTGCCAGCAGCTTCGGGAATAATGAAAAACTGTTTTTT
CDR3: CASSFGNNEKLFF

D: NA
size: few
V: TRBV18
J: TRBJ1-5
DNA: TGTGCCAGCTCACCAAGGTCAGCGCTAGAACAGCCCCAGCATTTT
CDR3: CASSPRSALEQPQHF

D: TRBD1
size: NA
V: TRBV6-2/TRBV6-3
J: TRBJ2-6
DNA: TGTGCCAGCAGTTCCCCTCCGCGACAGGGCAAGTCTGGGGCCAACGTCCTGACTTTC
CDR3: CASSSPPRQGKSGANVLTF

D: NA
size: NA
V: TRBV28
J: TRBJ2-7
DNA: TGTGCCAGCAGTTTTTCCAGATCCTACGAGCAGTACTTC
CDR3: CASSFSRSYEQYF

D: NA
size: NA
V: TRBV28
J: TRBJ1-3
DNA: TGTGCCAGCAGTAACGGTCTCTCTGGAAACACCATATATTTT
CDR3: CASSNGLSGNTIYF

D: TRBD1
size: NA
V: TRBV5-1
J: TRBJ2-7
DNA: TGCGCCAGCAGCTTGGGCACAGGGGGTTTCGAGCAGTACTTC
CDR3: CASSLGTGGFEQYF

D: TRBD1
size: NA
V: TRBV5-6
J: TRBJ2-1
DNA: TGTGCCAGCAGCCGGGACAGGGGCCTGGACAATGAGCAGTTCTTC
CDR3: CASSRDRGLDNEQFF

D: NA
size: NA
V: TRBV5-4
J: TRBJ1-2
DNA: TGTGCCAGCAGCATAGAGACAAGCGGGCCTGGCTACACCTTC
CDR3: CASSIETSGPGYTF

D: TRBD1
size: NA
V: TRBV18
J: TRBJ1-1
DNA: TGTGCCAGCTCTTCGGACAGGGGCGGGGAAGCTTTCTTT
CDR3: CASSSDRGGEAFF

D: NA
size: once
V: TRBV11-2
J: TRBJ1-4
DNA: TGTGCCAGCAGCTTAGGGACTCGGGAACTAGAAAAACTGTTTTTT
CDR3: CASSLGTRELEKLFF

D: NA
size: NA
V: TRBV15
J: TRBJ2-2
DNA: TGTGCCACCAGCAGAGATAGATTATGGGCGTTTTCAAACGGGGAGCTGTTTTTT
CDR3: CATSRDRLWAFSNGELFF

D: TRBD2
size: once
V: TRBV7-9
J: TRBJ2-5
DNA: TGTGCCAGCAGCTACGGACTAGCGGGGGACTTAGAGACCCAGTACTTC
CDR3: CASSYGLAGDLETQYF

D: NA
size: NA
V: TRBV9
J: TRBJ1-6
DNA: TGTGCCAGCAGCCCCACTAGCTCCTATAATTCACCCCTCCACTTT
CDR3: CASSPTSSYNSPLHF

D: NA
size: NA
V: TRBV7-8
J: TRBJ1-1
DNA: TGTGCCAGCAGCTTAGGGAGAAACACTGAAGCTTTCTTT
CDR3: CASSLGRNTEAFF

D: TRBD1
size: once
V: TRBV15
J: TRBJ1-6
DNA: TGTGCCACCAGCAGAGTTACAGGGGGCCAGTCCTATAATTCACCCCTCCACTTT
CDR3: CATSRVTGGQSYNSPLHF

D: TRBD1
size: NA
V: TRBV29-1
J: TRBJ1-2
DNA: TGCAGCGTCCCCGGGACAGGGGGCGCTTACTATGGCTACACCTTC
CDR3: CSVPGTGGAYYGYTF

D: TRBD1
size: once
V: TRBV7-2
J: TRBJ2-1
DNA: TGTGCCAGCAGCCCCCAGACAGGGACGGGCAATGAGCAGTTCTTC
CDR3: CASSPQTGTGNEQFF

D: NA
size: NA
V: TRBV7-6
J: TRBJ2-7
DNA: TGTGCCAGCAGCTTAGGGGCAGGGTCTGACTACGAGCAGTACTTC
CDR3: CASSLGAGSDYEQYF

D: NA
size: NA
V: TRBV12-3/TRBV12-4
J: TRBJ1-3
DNA: TGTGCCAGCAGTTTAGGGGTCGCGGGTCAAGGCTATTTT
CDR3: CASSLGVAGQGYF

D: NA
size: few
V: TRBV19
J: TRBJ1-6
DNA: TGTGCCTCAGTAGGCAGGGATGGTTCACCCCTCCACTTT
CDR3: CASVGRDGSPLHF

D: TRBD1
size: NA
V: TRBV18
J: TRBJ2-3
DNA: TGTGCCAGCTCACCAGGACAGGGATACACAGATACGCAGTATTTT
CDR3: CASSPGQGYTDTQYF

D: NA
size: NA
V: TRBV4-2
J: TRBJ2-7
DNA: TGTGCCAGCAGCCAAACACCCAGGGGAAGAAACGAGCAGTACTTC
CDR3: CASSQTPRGRNEQYF

D: TRBD2
size: NA
V: TRBV7-9
J: TRBJ2-5
DNA: TGTGCCAGCAGCGGCCTACTAGCGGAAGAGACCCAGTACTTC
CDR3: CASSGLLAEETQYF

D: NA
size: NA
V: TRBV7-9
J: TRBJ1-2
DNA: TGTGCCAGCAGCTTATCTGGGGGGGCCAGCACCTTC
CDR3: CASSLSGGASTF

D: TRBD1
size: NA
V: TRBV18
J: TRBJ1-2
DNA: TGTGCCAGCTCGCAAGACAGGGACCTATCTGGCTACACCTTC
CDR3: CASSQDRDLSGYTF

D: TRBD1
size: NA
V: TRBV30
J: TRBJ1-2
DNA: TGTGCCTGGAGATCACCGGGACAGGGGTATGGCTACACCTTC
CDR3: CAWRSPGQGYGYTF

D: NA
size: NA
V: TRBV30
J: TRBJ1-1
DNA: TGTGCCTGGAGTCAGGGCAGGGCGCCCACTGAAGCTTTCTTT
CDR3: CAWSQGRAPTEAFF

D: NA
size: NA
V: TRBV5-1
J: TRBJ2-5
DNA: TGCGCCAGCAGCTTGGTGCCCCCAACACTAGAAGGGACCCAGTACTTC
CDR3: CASSLVPPTLEGTQYF

D: NA
size: NA
V: TRBV4-3
J: TRBJ2-7
DNA: TGCGCCAGCAGCCAAGAGGTATCAGATGCCTACGAGCAGTACTTC
CDR3: CASSQEVSDAYEQYF

D: TRBD1
size: once
V: TRBV9
J: TRBJ1-5
DNA: TGTGCCAGCAGCGTAGGAGGGGGACAGTTCAATCAGCCCCAGCATTTT
CDR3: CASSVGGGQFNQPQHF

D: TRBD1
size: NA
V: TRBV9
J: TRBJ2-3
DNA: TGTGCCAGCAGCATTATGGGACAGAGCACAGATACGCAGTATTTT
CDR3: CASSIMGQSTDTQYF

D: NA
size: once
V: TRBV29-1
J: TRBJ1-4
DNA: TGCAGCGTCCACCTGGTAGATTCGGTTGAAAAACTGTTTTTT
CDR3: CSVHLVDSVEKLFF

D: NA
size: NA
V: TRBV6-5
J: TRBJ1-1
DNA: TGTGCCAGCAGTTACTCGTACAGGACCAACACTGAAGCTTTCTTT
CDR3: CASSYSYRTNTEAFF

D: TRBD1
size: NA
V: TRBV2
J: TRBJ2-7
DNA: TGTGCCAGCAGTTACAGTCGGGACAGCTCCTACGAGCAGTACTTC
CDR3: CASSYSRDSSYEQYF

D: TRBD2
size: NA
V: TRBV7-2
J: TRBJ2-3
DNA: TGTGCCAGCAGCAATAGCGGGTGGACAGATACGCAGTATTTT
CDR3: CASSNSGWTDTQYF

D: TRBD1
size: NA
V: TRBV10-1
J: TRBJ1-2
DNA: TGCGCCAGCAGTGAAGCGATCTTGACAGGGACGAACTATGGCTACACCTTC
CDR3: CASSEAILTGTNYGYTF

D: NA
size: NA
V: TRBV5-5
J: TRBJ1-5
DNA: TGTGCCAGCAGCTTGGCGGGGTGGAATCAGCCCCAGCATTTT
CDR3: CASSLAGWNQPQHF

D: NA
size: NA
V: TRBV9
J: TRBJ1-1
DNA: TGTGCCAGCAGCGTAGCTCCTTCCAGCACTGAAGCTTTCTTT
CDR3: CASSVAPSSTEAFF

D: TRBD1
size: once
V: TRBV3-1/TRBV3-2
J: TRBJ1-4
DNA: TGTGCCAGCAGCCCGGACAACAGGGGTGAAAAACTGTTTTTT
CDR3: CASSPDNRGEKLFF

D: TRBD1
size: NA
V: TRBV11-2
J: TRBJ1-2
DNA: TGTGCCAGCAGCTTAGCCAGGGGGCTCGATGGCTACACCTTC
CDR3: CASSLARGLDGYTF

D: NA
size: NA
V: TRBV29-1
J: TRBJ1-4
DNA: TGCAGCGTCACCAGGGGATCACGTGAAAAACTGTTTTTT
CDR3: CSVTRGSREKLFF

D: TRBD2
size: NA
V: TRBV20-1
J: TRBJ2-5
DNA: TGCAGTGCTAGTGTGGGACTAGCGGGAGACCCCCCCTCGGAGACCCAGTACTTC
CDR3: CSASVGLAGDPPSETQYF

D: NA
size: NA
V: TRBV9
J: TRBJ1-2
DNA: TGTGCCAGCAGCGTATACTATGATGGCTACACCTTC
CDR3: CASSVYYDGYTF

D: NA
size: NA
V: TRBV25-1
J: TRBJ2-7
DNA: TGTGCCAGCCAACCCCCGGACTATGCCTACGAGCAGTACTTC
CDR3: CASQPPDYAYEQYF

D: NA
size: once
V: TRBV6-5
J: TRBJ2-5
DNA: TGTGCCAGCAGTTACGGGAAAGGGGGACCCAAGACCCAGTACTTC
CDR3: CASSYGKGGPKTQYF

D: NA
size: NA
V: TRBV4-1
J: TRBJ1-2
DNA: TGCGCCAGCAGCCACCTAAACCTGGACAGTTATTTTCTCCGGGAAGGCTACACCTTC
CDR3: CASSHLNLDSYFLREGYTF

D: TRBD2
size: NA
V: TRBV7-8
J: TRBJ2-3
DNA: TGTGCCAGCAGACTCCGCGCGGGGGGCACAGATACGCAGTATTTT
CDR3: CASRLRAGGTDTQYF

D: NA
size: NA
V: TRBV5-1
J: TRBJ2-7
DNA: TGCGCCAGCAGCCCCCAGGGCGGCGAGCAGTACTTC
CDR3: CASSPQGGEQYF

D: NA
size: once
V: TRBV27
J: TRBJ2-7
DNA: TGTGCCAGCAGCCGGAGGGGGGGGAGAGAGCAGTACTTC
CDR3: CASSRRGGREQYF

D: TRBD1
size: NA
V: TRBV5-1
J: TRBJ2-7
DNA: TGCGCCAGCAGCTCCGGACAGGGGTCGCCCTACGAGCAGTACTTC
CDR3: CASSSGQGSPYEQYF

D: TRBD2
size: NA
V: TRBV4-2
J: TRBJ2-5
DNA: TGTGCCAGCAGCCAAGATCCTAGCGGGGGGAGACAAGAGACCCAGTACTTC
CDR3: CASSQDPSGGRQETQYF

D: NA
size: NA
V: TRBV5-1
J: TRBJ1-3
DNA: TGCGCCAGCAGCTTCGGCCCGACAGGTACCTCTGGAAACACCATATATTTT
CDR3: CASSFGPTGTSGNTIYF